Listed below are T cell receptor beta chains from one sample, sequenced in a study of technical replicates of blood from a handful of donors. Sequenced by immunoSEQ multiplex PCR; TCRdb stores in-frame clones only, minus some. The sample lists roughly 70,000 clones; 92% were seen once. What was sequenced was T cells isolated from PBMCs. The source of these receptors is a human donor in good health. The CDR3 runs from the conserved cysteine through the conserved F or W. The D gene is left open where the match is weak. Expanded clones are given a class, and other clones once, few, many or no size at all.

>TRBD1|TRBV6-5|TRBJ2-7|-
CASSYFRTGTYEQYF
TGTGCCAGCAGTTACTTCCGGACAGGGACCTACGAGCAGTACTTC
>-|TRBV5-1|TRBJ2-7|-
CASSLAFRDYEQYF
TGCGCCAGCAGCTTGGCCTTTCGGGACTACGAGCAGTACTTC
>TRBD2|TRBV7-2|TRBJ2-3|-
CASSLNRGLEDTQYF
TGTGCCAGCAGCTTGAATAGGGGACTAGAGGATACGCAGTATTTT
>-|TRBV19|TRBJ2-2|-
CASQGFSNTGELFF
TGTGCCAGTCAGGGCTTTTCGAACACCGGGGAGCTGTTTTTT
>-|TRBV7-9|TRBJ2-5|-
CASSLLGGVETQYF
TGTGCCAGCAGCTTATTAGGGGGAGTGGAGACCCAGTACTTC
>TRBD1|TRBV4-1|TRBJ2-7|-
CASSQDPADRSGEQYF
TGCGCCAGCAGCCAAGATCCGGCGGACAGGTCAGGCGAGCAGTACTTC
>TRBD1|TRBV28|TRBJ1-4|once
CASSEDRGHEKLFF
TGTGCCAGCAGTGAGGACAGGGGGCATGAAAAACTGTTTTTT
>-|TRBV27|TRBJ2-3|-
CASSHRAADTQYF
TGTGCCAGCAGTCACAGGGCCGCAGATACGCAGTATTTT
>TRBD2|TRBV10-3|TRBJ2-3|-
CAISGTSGIYTDTQYF
TGTGCCATCAGTGGGACTAGCGGGATATATACAGATACGCAGTATTTT
>-|TRBV27|TRBJ2-7|-
CASSARDNYEQYF
TGTGCCAGCAGTGCCCGGGACAACTACGAGCAGTACTTC
>-|TRBV30|TRBJ2-1|-
CAWDYLNEQFF
TGTGCCTGGGACTATCTAAATGAGCAGTTCTTC
>-|TRBV7-9|TRBJ1-2|-
CASTLTGSGGYTF
TGTGCCAGCACGCTCACCGGGTCGGGAGGCTACACCTTC
>TRBD2|TRBV6-5|TRBJ2-7|-
CASGTSGSTSEQYF
TGTGCCAGCGGGACTAGCGGGAGTACGTCCGAGCAGTACTTC
>-|TRBV18|TRBJ2-1|-
CASSPLEGSHEQFF
TGTGCCAGCTCACCACTTGAGGGATCCCATGAGCAGTTCTTC
>TRBD2|TRBV5-8|TRBJ2-3|-
CASSSGRTSSTDTQYF
TGTGCCAGCAGCAGCGGGAGGACTTCTAGCACAGATACGCAGTATTTT
>-|TRBV9|TRBJ2-2|-
CASSARDGELFF
TGTGCCAGCAGCGCCCGAGACGGGGAGCTGTTTTTT
>-|TRBV6-6|TRBJ2-7|few
CATYSSYEQYF
TGTGCCACCTACTCCTCCTACGAGCAGTACTTC
>TRBD2|TRBV19|TRBJ2-7|once
CASSILLAGPYSYEQYF
TGTGCCAGTAGTATACTACTAGCGGGGCCCTACTCCTACGAGCAGTACTTC
>-|TRBV19|TRBJ1-3|-
CASSSVSGNTIYF
TGTGCCAGTAGTTCAGTCTCTGGAAACACCATATATTTT
>TRBD2|TRBV9|TRBJ2-3|-
CASSVDAGGGDTQYF
TGTGCCAGCAGCGTAGATGCGGGAGGGGGAGATACGCAGTATTTT
>-|TRBV7-8|TRBJ2-7|-
CASSLPEVLYEQYF
TGTGCCAGCAGCTTACCCGAGGTCCTCTACGAGCAGTACTTC
>TRBD1|TRBV19|TRBJ1-4|-
CASSQQGLGEKLFF
TGTGCCAGTAGTCAACAGGGGTTGGGTGAAAAACTGTTTTTT
>-|TRBV9|TRBJ2-3|-
CASSVTLTSDPDTQYF
TGTGCCAGCAGCGTAACCCTAACTAGTGACCCAGATACGCAGTATTTT
>TRBD2|TRBV5-1|TRBJ2-3|once
CASKRERGTQYF
TGCGCCAGCAAGCGGGAGAGGGGAACGCAGTATTTT
>TRBD1|TRBV7-3|TRBJ2-2|-
CASSPYRTGEAGELFF
TGTGCCAGCAGCCCCTACAGGACAGGGGAGGCCGGGGAGCTGTTTTTT
>TRBD2|TRBV5-4|TRBJ2-1|-
CASSPRLAEGNEQFF
TGTGCCAGCAGCCCCCGACTAGCGGAGGGGAATGAGCAGTTCTTC
>-|TRBV30|TRBJ2-1|-
CAWQDLNEQFF
TGTGCCTGGCAAGATCTAAATGAGCAGTTCTTC
>-|TRBV5-4|TRBJ2-2|-
CASSFSSNTGELFF
TGTGCCAGCAGCTTCTCTTCGAACACCGGGGAGCTGTTTTTT
>-|TRBV7-6|TRBJ1-1|-
CASSLGAGDVNTEAFF
TGTGCCAGCAGCTTAGGCGCAGGGGACGTGAACACTGAAGCTTTCTTT
>TRBD2|TRBV10-3|TRBJ2-1|-
CAITTITGTSANEQFF
TGTGCCATCACTACAATAACCGGGACTAGCGCCAATGAGCAGTTCTTC
>TRBD2|TRBV2|TRBJ2-1|-
CARERAGTYNEQFF
TGTGCCAGAGAGCGAGCGGGGACCTACAATGAGCAGTTCTTC
>-|TRBV7-3|TRBJ1-2|-
CASSLGVGYGYTF
TGTGCCAGCAGCTTAGGAGTCGGCTATGGCTACACCTTC
>-|TRBV7-8|TRBJ1-1|-
CASSLGGENTEAFF
TGTGCCAGCAGCTTAGGCGGAGAGAACACTGAAGCTTTCTTT
>-|TRBV19|TRBJ2-1|-
CASSISDRPADSNNEQFF
TGTGCCAGTAGTATCTCAGATAGGCCCGCGGACTCAAACAATGAGCAGTTCTTC
>-|TRBV6-5|TRBJ1-5|-
CASSLGQTNQPQHF
TGTGCCAGCAGTTTAGGACAGACCAATCAGCCCCAGCATTTT
>-|TRBV28|TRBJ1-2|-
CASSGWTANYGYTF
TGTGCCAGCAGTGGTTGGACAGCTAACTATGGCTACACCTTC
>TRBD2|TRBV27|TRBJ2-1|-
CASSLFGRDGEQFF
TGTGCCAGCAGTTTATTCGGGAGGGATGGTGAGCAGTTCTTC
>TRBD1|TRBV28|TRBJ2-7|-
CASDRGEGEQYF
TGTGCCAGTGACAGGGGGGAAGGCGAGCAGTACTTC
>-|TRBV2|TRBJ2-1|once
CASSTGYHEQFF
TGTGCCAGCAGTACAGGGTACCATGAGCAGTTCTTC
>-|TRBV5-1|TRBJ2-5|-
CASSFTLDSAQETQYF
TGCGCCAGCAGCTTTACCCTGGACAGCGCCCAAGAGACCCAGTACTTC
>-|TRBV29-1|TRBJ2-7|-
CSVEGGNTYEQYF
TGCAGCGTTGAAGGAGGGAACACCTACGAGCAGTACTTC
>-|TRBV27|TRBJ1-2|-
CASSPSGNYGYTF
TGTGCCAGCAGTCCATCAGGAAACTATGGCTACACCTTC
>-|TRBV6-5|TRBJ1-1|-
CASSLTGNTEAFF
TGTGCCAGCAGTCTAACAGGGAACACTGAAGCTTTCTTT
>TRBD1|TRBV10-3|TRBJ2-2|once
CAIRGTGSSAGELFF
TGTGCCATCAGGGGGACAGGGTCCAGCGCCGGGGAGCTGTTTTTT
>-|TRBV7-2|TRBJ2-3|-
CASSLAFRRDVGDTQYF
TGTGCCAGCAGCTTAGCGTTCAGGCGGGATGTCGGTGATACGCAGTATTTT
>-|TRBV7-3|TRBJ1-1|-
CASSRINSGPREAFF
TGTGCCAGCAGCCGAATAAATTCAGGGCCGCGGGAAGCTTTCTTT
>TRBD1|TRBV5-1|TRBJ2-1|once
CASSLYRDRGLDEQFF
TGCGCCAGCAGCTTGTACCGGGACAGGGGGCTGGATGAGCAGTTCTTC
>-|TRBV11-2|TRBJ2-7|-
CASSLDPGYEQYF
TGTGCCAGCAGCTTAGACCCGGGATACGAGCAGTACTTC